Below, 17 T cell receptor beta chains from the same sample are listed, as sequenced in a study of glioma-infiltrating T cells. Amplification of TCR alpha and beta CDR3 regions from RNA used iRepertoire nested multiplex PCR. TCRdb fed the multiplex PCR reads into MiXCR, producing one record per CDR3 protein. This table has about 93,000 distinct CDR3 sequences, about 40% appearing once. The sequencing input was glioma tissue, nonneoplastic brain tissue, or PBMCs (not recorded which). The receptor set was obtained from a human donor with low-grade glioma or glioblastoma, undergoing nonglioma brain surgery, or in good health (not recorded which).

A single count supports this clonotype. At one end, the junction sequence differs from germline, possibly due to a read error. V is TRBV4-1 and J is TRBJ2-7, with D possibly being TRBD2 (5 bases). Germline V gene data show CDR1 as MGHRA and CDR2 as YSYEKL. CDR3 length: 13 amino acids. The DNA for the CDR3 is TGCGCCAGCAGCCAGGGAGTCTACTACGAGAAGTACTTC. Translation: CASSQGVYYEKYF.

This clonotype has a count of ten or more. The chain combines TRBV2 with TRBJ2-1; weak D call: TRBD1 (6 bases). The V end lost 3 bases, the J end lost 8 bases, and 23 bases lay between the germline ends. CDR3 size: 17 residues. Germline V gene data show CDR1 as SNHLY and CDR2 as FYNNEI. The CDR3 protein is CASSDSPDRLLLDEQFF. Written as DNA, the CDR3 is TGTGCCAGCAGTGATAGCCCCGACAGGTTACTGTTAGATGAGCAGTTCTTC.

This clonotype was seen repeatedly, ten times or more. The rearrangement joins TRBV20-1 to TRBJ1-2; D is unresolved. The CDR3 is 14 amino acids. Trimming left V 3 bases short and J 2 bases short, with 13 bases between. The germline gives CDR1 DFQATT, CDR2 SNEGSKA (reference sequence). For the CDR3, the DNA is TGCAGTGCTAGGTCTGGAGTTACCAACTATGGCTACACCTTC. Its protein is CSARSGVTNYGYTF.

In regard to this clonotype: A much larger clone sits a single nucleotide away, making a read error possible. The rearrangement links TRBV10-3 to TRBJ2-1; 7 positions agree with TRBD1. CDR1 ENHRY and CDR2 SYGVKD come from the germline V gene. The CDR3 is 16 residues long. V lost 3 bases to trimming and J lost 2 bases; unmatched junction nucleotides: 7. CDR3 protein: CAISDTTGSPYNEQFF. The DNA for the CDR3 is TGTGCCATCAGTGACACGACAGGGAGCCCCTACAATGAGCAGTTCTTC.

This clonotype was detected ten times or more. This chain connects TRBV6-2 or TRBV6-3 to TRBJ1-1; D remains ambiguous. This CDR3 is built from 13 residues. Germline-derived CDR1 and CDR2 are MNHEY and SVGEGT. The V and J ends lost 3 bases and 2 bases respectively, with 7 bases between them. The CDR3 bases are TGTGCCAGCAGTTATGCCCGAAACACTGAAGCTTTCTTT. Protein sequence: CASSYARNTEAFF.

At least ten counts were recorded for this clonotype. The rearrangement joins TRBV6-1 to TRBJ2-6, with D possibly matching TRBD1 (5 bases). Trimming took 9 bases from V and 0 from J, leaving 9 bases between them. Germline loops: CDR1 MNHNS, CDR2 SASEGT. The CDR3 spans 14 residues. The CDR3 DNA sequence: TGTGCCAGTACAGGTACCTCTGGGGCCAACGTCCTGACTTTC. It encodes CASTGTSGANVLTF.

There are many counts of this clonotype. The chain carries TRBV20-1 and TRBJ2-5; 9 bases line up with TRBD2. Germline-derived CDR1 and CDR2 are DFQATT and SNEGSKA (reference sequence). The CDR3 is 14 amino acids. V lost 2 bases to trimming and J lost 5 bases; unmatched junction nucleotides: 6. CDR3 amino acids: CSARLAGTSETQYF. The CDR3 region has the DNA TGCAGTGCTAGACTAGCGGGGACAAGCGAGACCCAGTACTTC.

About this clonotype: No conserved phenylalanine or tryptophan is present at the end of the CDR3, so a read error is the likely explanation. The DNA is omitted, as the CDR3 cannot be located on it reliably, and the CDR3 follows TCRdb's listing. The chain has TRBV6-1 and TRBJ2-4; the D call in the table, TRBD1, was not verified against the DNA. CDR1 is MNHNS and CDR2 is SASEGT in the germline V gene. A total of 11 residues make up the CDR3, ends included. The CDR3 here is CASIGGQGVST.

The sample holds many counts of this clonotype. This CDR3 is CASSFGATDTQYF. DNA for the CDR3: TGTGCCAGCAGTTTCGGGGCCACAGATACGCAGTATTTT. The chain links TRBV27 to TRBJ2-3, with D perhaps being TRBD1 or TRBD2 (5 bases each). The CDR3 length is 13 residues. The germline gives CDR1 MNHEY, CDR2 SMNVEV (reference sequence). V was cut by 3 bases and J by 2 bases, with 6 bases left in between.

This clonotype has at least ten counts. The CDR3 region has the DNA TGTGCCATCAGCCCAGAAAGACAGAACTACGAGCAGTACTTC. Protein: CAISPERQNYEQYF. The V gene is TRBV10-3, the J gene TRBJ2-7, with D possibly being TRBD1 (5 bases). The length of the CDR3 is 14 residues. Trimming left V 6 bases short and J 3 bases short, with 15 bases between. The germline CDR1 and CDR2 sequences are ENHRY and SYGVKD.

J is TRBJ2-7 and V is TRBV27, with a possible D match to TRBD2 (6 bases). Germline lookup yields CDR1 MNHEY and CDR2 SMNVEV (reference sequence). The V gene lost 5 bases and the J gene lost 4 bases, with 6 bases spanning the gap. The CDR3 has 11 residues. CDR3 sequence (DNA): TGTGCCAGCAGTCGGGAGTACGAGCAGTACTTC. As protein: CASSREYEQYF.

The chain carries TRBV9 and TRBJ2-3; D gene unclear. Trimming cost V 4 bases and J 2 bases, with 17 bases left between them. CDR3 length: 16 amino acids. Per germline, CDR1 SGDLS and CDR2 YYNGEE. The CDR3 sequence: CASSTNIGSNTDTQYF. The CDR3 nucleotides read TGTGCCAGCAGCACCAATATTGGCTCCAACACAGATACGCAGTATTTT.

This clonotype was seen repeatedly, ten times or more. This CDR3 is CASPTYTEAFF. DNA for the CDR3: TGTGCCAGCCCTACTTACACTGAAGCTTTCTTT. This chain links TRBV28 with TRBJ1-1; D is unresolved. Germline values: CDR1 MDHEN, CDR2 SYDVKM. Trimming removed 8 bases from V and 3 bases from J, with 7 bases in between. This CDR3 contains 11 residues.

CDR3 amino acids: CWRRGGNEQFF. The CDR3 DNA follows: TGTTGGCGAAGAGGTGGGAATGAGCAGTTCTTC. The chain is built from TRBV6-6 and TRBJ2-1; D remains ambiguous. Germline V CDR1 and CDR2: MNHNY, SVGAGI (reference sequence). The CDR3 consists of 11 residues.

About this clonotype: A much more abundant neighbour one base away suggests this may be a read error. This chain uses TRBV29-1 with TRBJ1-1; D gene ambiguous. Trimming removed 7 bases from V and 1 base from J, with 7 bases in between. Per germline, CDR1 SQVTM and CDR2 ANQGSEA. The CDR3 runs to 11 residues. The CDR3 coding sequence is TGCAGCGCTACTACGAACACTGAAGCTTTCTTT. Protein sequence: CSATTNTEAFF.

This clonotype occurred many times. The rearrangement uses TRBV7-8 and TRBJ2-5, with D possibly matching TRBD2 (6 bases). The germline V and J ends were trimmed by 5 bases and 1 base, with 14 bases remaining between them. The germline gives CDR1 SGHVS, CDR2 FQNEAQ. The CDR3 consists of 15 residues. CDR3: CASSPAGRAQETQYF. The CDR3 DNA follows: TGTGCCAGCAGCCCCGCGGGGAGAGCCCAAGAGACCCAGTACTTC.

As regards this clonotype: A read error may explain this, as a much larger clone is one base away. The V gene is TRBV19, the J gene TRBJ2-2, with a weak D call TRBD1 (6 bases). Between the trimmed V and J ends, which lost 7 bases and 2 bases, there was a span of 11 bases. The germline gives CDR1 LNHDA, CDR2 SQIVND (reference sequence). CDR3 size: 14 residues. CDR3: CASKDRNNTGELFF. The CDR3 nucleotides read TGTGCCAGTAAGGACAGAAATAACACCGGGGAGCTGTTTTTT. Combining the CDR3 with reference TRBV19 and TRBJ2-2 gives the whole variable domain DGGITQSPKYLFRKEGQNVTLSCEQNLNHDAMYWYRQDPGQGLRLIYYSQIVNDFQKGDIAEGYSVSREKKESFPLTVTSAQKNPTAFYLCASKDRNNTGELFFGEGSRLTVL.